These 24 T cell receptor beta chains came from one sample sequenced in a study of T cell repertoires in ileal Crohn's disease. The assay was immunoSEQ multiplex PCR, and TCRdb's table has in-frame clones only and misses some. This sample has 13,000 to 15,000 clones, with more than 60% found just once. Time point defined: neoterminal ileum biopsy at postoperative endoscopy, about 6 months after surgery. The specimen was ileal tissue. These receptor sequences come from an adult with Crohn's disease.

The chain has TRBV18 and TRBJ1-3, with 8 bases that match TRBD1. Unmatched junction bases numbered 5, after V lost 4 bases and J lost 0 bases. Germline-derived CDR1 and CDR2 are KGHSH and LQKENI. The CDR3 runs to 16 residues. In nucleotides, the CDR3 is TGTGCCAGCTCACGACAGGGGTCCAGCTCTGGAAACACCATATATTTT. Its protein is CASSRQGSSSGNTIYF.

The chain combines TRBV28 with TRBJ2-7; 9 nucleotides agree with TRBD2. The CDR3 runs 15 residues. V gave up 5 bases and J gave up 0 bases; unmatched junction bases: 5. CDR1 is MDHEN and CDR2 is SYDVKM in the germline V gene. The CDR3 sequence is CASSQTSGNSYEQYF. The CDR3 nucleotides read TGTGCCAGCAGTCAGACTAGCGGAAACTCCTACGAGCAGTACTTC.

Only a few counts were recorded for this clone. The chain employs TRBV7-3 and TRBJ1-1; TRBD1 might be the D (5 bases). In germline, CDR1 is SGHTA, CDR2 FQGTGA. The length of the CDR3 is 13 residues. Trimming stripped 4 bases from V and 0 bases from J, with 6 bases between. The DNA for the CDR3 is TGTGCCAGCAGCTCCAGGGTGAACACTGAAGCTTTCTTT. This codes for CASSSRVNTEAFF.

J is TRBJ1-1 and V is TRBV6-6; possible D gene TRBD1, 5 bases. This CDR3 is 11 amino acids long. Looked up from germline, CDR1 is MNHNY and CDR2 is SVGAGI (reference sequence). Trimming left V 10 bases short and J 5 bases short, with 11 bases between. The CDR3 protein is CATKKGTEAFF. CDR3 sequence (DNA): TGTGCCACTAAGAAGGGGACTGAAGCTTTCTTT.

The chain joins TRBV5-1 to TRBJ2-5, with D tentatively TRBD1 (7 bases). V was trimmed by 0 bases and J by 4 bases, leaving 16 bases between them. Per the germline V gene, CDR1 is SGHRS and CDR2 is YFSETQ. The CDR3 is made up of 16 amino acids. The CDR3 region has the DNA TGCGCCAGCAGCTTGGAGGGTAACAGGGGAGGAGAGACCCAGTACTTC. It yields the protein CASSLEGNRGGETQYF.

This chain uses TRBV7-2 with TRBJ1-1; D is uncertain. The ends were cut back, 3 bases at V and 3 bases at J, with 14 bases in the middle. Germline V gene lookup returns CDR1 SGHTA and CDR2 FQGNSA. The CDR3 length is 15 residues. CDR3 loop: CASSFKSWSDTEAFF. In nucleotides, the CDR3 is TGTGCCAGCAGCTTCAAGTCGTGGAGTGACACTGAAGCTTTCTTT.

The genes are TRBV5-8 and TRBJ2-1; 9 bases agree with TRBD1. V lost 0 bases to trimming and J lost 8 bases; unmatched junction nucleotides: 6. Germline V gene lookup returns CDR1 SGHTS and CDR2 YDEGEE. This CDR3 comprises 15 residues. This chain's CDR3 is CASSLEGGQGDEQFF. The CDR3 DNA reads TGTGCCAGCAGCTTGGAGGGGGGACAGGGCGATGAGCAGTTCTTC.

V gene TRBV30 combines with J gene TRBJ1-1; TRBD1 matches 7 bases. V shed 3 bases and J 10 bases; nucleotides not matched to a gene: 8. Germline V gene sequence: CDR1 GTSNPN, CDR2 SVGIG (reference sequence). The CDR3 loop spans 12 amino acids. The CDR3 bases are TGTGCCTGGAGCCCAGGGGGGCCCGTAGCTTTCTTT. Its translation: CAWSPGGPVAFF.

V usage is TRBV20-1 and J usage is TRBJ2-1; D is perhaps TRBD1 (5 bases). V shed 6 bases and J shed 11 bases, with 14 bases lying between them. Germline V gives CDR1 DFQATT, CDR2 SNEGSKA (reference sequence). The CDR3 contains 11 residues. In DNA, the CDR3 is TGCAGTGCCAGCAGGGCTAGTCAGCAGTTCTTC. This encodes CSASRASQQFF.

The chain's CDR3 is CASSLAQLSNQPQHF. CDR3 nucleotides: TGTGCCAGCAGCTTAGCACAGTTGAGCAATCAGCCCCAGCATTTT. The chain links TRBV7-8 to TRBJ1-5; D is undetermined. Per the germline V gene, CDR1 is SGHVS and CDR2 is FQNEAQ. Between the trimmed V and J ends, which lost 0 bases and 1 base, there was a span of 7 bases. This CDR3 comprises 15 residues.

This clone was seen just once. The CDR3 protein is CASSSRFGDEQFF. The CDR3 nucleotides are TGTGCCAGCAGTTCCCGTTTTGGGGATGAGCAGTTCTTC. The chain carries TRBV27 and TRBJ2-1; no reliable D call. Trimming removed 4 bases from V and 8 bases from J, with 12 bases in between. Germline loops: CDR1 MNHEY, CDR2 SMNVEV (reference sequence). The CDR3 totals 13 residues.

This clone occurred once. The chain joins TRBV5-1 to TRBJ1-1; D is uncertain. V dropped 4 bases and J dropped 11 bases, with 18 bases sitting between them. This CDR3 has 13 residues. Germline V gene data show CDR1 as SGHRS and CDR2 as YFSETQ. Written as DNA, the CDR3 is TGCGCCAGCAGCCCGGACTCGGCCCGAACGGCTTTCTTT. It is translated as CASSPDSARTAFF. The whole variable domain, remainder taken from reference TRBV5-1 and TRBJ1-1, is KAGVTQTPRYLIKTRGQQVTLSCSPISGHRSVSWYQQTPGQGLQFLFEYFSETQRNKGNFPGRFSGRQFSNSRSEMNVSTLELGDSALYLCASSPDSARTAFFGQGTRLTVV.

This clone was found a few times. The chain uses TRBV5-4 and TRBJ2-7; TRBD1 agrees at 8 bases. V shed 4 bases, J shed 7 bases, and the junction held 1 base outside the gene matches. CDR3 size: 11 residues. Germline assignment: CDR1 SGHNT and CDR2 YYREEE (reference sequence). CDR3 DNA: TGTGCCAGCAGCGGGGACAGGGAGCAGTACTTC. Its protein product is CASSGDREQYF.

J is TRBJ2-7 and V is TRBV7-9; D might be TRBD2 (7 bases). V lost 1 base, J lost 7 bases, and 14 bases lay in between. Per the germline V gene, CDR1 is SEHNR and CDR2 is FQNEAQ (reference sequence). The CDR3 covers 14 residues. CDR3 DNA: TGTGCCAGCAGCTTAGTGTACGGGGGGCAAGAGCAGTACTTC. The encoded protein is CASSLVYGGQEQYF.

The gene calls are TRBV28 and TRBJ1-4; D is unresolved. Trimming left V 6 bases short and J 4 bases short, with 21 bases between. CDR3 length: 17 residues. Germline V gene lookup returns CDR1 MDHEN and CDR2 SYDVKM. CDR3 protein: CASSLSVAGRINEKLFF. The CDR3 region has the DNA TGTGCCAGCAGCCTGTCGGTCGCCGGGCGGATTAATGAAAAACTGTTTTTT.

The genes are TRBV12-5 and TRBJ2-3, with TRBD2 matching 8 bases. Looked up from germline, CDR1 is LGHNT and CDR2 is FRNRAP. This CDR3 has 16 amino acids. Unmatched junction bases numbered 11, after V lost 7 bases and J lost 2 bases. CDR3 residues: CASAMGAGGHTDTQYF. CDR3 nucleotide sequence: TGTGCTAGTGCTATGGGGGCGGGGGGCCACACAGATACGCAGTATTTT.

The V gene is TRBV10-3, the J gene TRBJ2-6, with TRBD1 matching over 8 bases. Germline V gene sequence: CDR1 ENHRY, CDR2 SYGVKD. This CDR3 region has 17 residues. Trimming cost V 2 bases and J 0 bases; bases outside gene matches: 3. The CDR3 sequence is CAISERTGPSGANVLTF. The CDR3 DNA is TGTGCCATCAGTGAGAGGACAGGGCCCTCTGGGGCCAACGTCCTGACTTTC.

This chain joins TRBV10-2 and TRBJ2-7; TRBD2 matches at 11 bases. The V segment lost 6 bases and the J segment 5 bases; nucleotides outside the gene matches: 6. Germline V CDR1 and CDR2: WSHSY, SAAADI. The CDR3 sequence is 14 residues long. DNA for the CDR3: TGCGCCAGCAGGCTACTAGCGGGGGAACACGAGCAGTACTTC. The encoded protein is CASRLLAGEHEQYF.

This chain connects TRBV6-5 to TRBJ2-5; D is ambiguous. V lost 6 bases and J lost 3, with 8 bases in between. The CDR3 consists of 12 residues. From germline, CDR1 is MNHEY and CDR2 SVGAGI. CDR3 loop: CASRSLEETQYF. CDR3 nucleotide sequence: TGTGCCAGCAGGAGTCTCGAAGAGACCCAGTACTTC.

In this sample, this clone turned up once. The chain couples TRBV28 to TRBJ2-1; D not certain. This CDR3 has 13 residues. Trimming removed 2 bases at V and 10 bases at J, with 12 bases between. Per germline, CDR1 MDHEN and CDR2 SYDVKM. The CDR3 region has the DNA TGTGCCAGCAGTTTACCAGCCCTTGGGGAGCAGTTCTTC. Amino acid sequence: CASSLPALGEQFF.

This clone showed up just once. J is TRBJ1-2 and V is TRBV30; D gene ambiguous. V lost 5 bases and J 0 bases, leaving 10 bases between the germline ends. CDR1 and CDR2 (germline): GTSNPN, SVGIG (reference sequence). The CDR3 contains 13 residues. The CDR3 reads CAWFRETNYGYTF. In DNA form, the CDR3 reads TGTGCCTGGTTTCGGGAGACTAACTATGGCTACACCTTC.

The gene calls are TRBV19 and TRBJ2-7, with TRBD2 matching over 14 bases. J was trimmed by 9 bases and V by 5 bases; bases with no gene match: 12. The germline gives CDR1 LNHDA, CDR2 SQIVND (reference sequence). This CDR3 comprises 16 residues. CDR3 amino acids: CASSSSGLAGDVGQYF. The CDR3 DNA follows: TGTGCCAGTAGTTCCTCGGGACTAGCGGGGGACGTAGGGCAGTACTTC.

The V call is TRBV5-1, the J call TRBJ1-2; 11 bases align to TRBD1. The CDR3 length is 17 residues. Looked up from germline, CDR1 is SGHRS and CDR2 is YFSETQ. The V and J ends lost 7 bases and 4 bases, in that order; junction bases with no gene match: 15. The CDR3 sequence is CASCCPGQGAGGYGYTF. CDR3 nucleotides: TGCGCCAGCTGCTGCCCAGGACAGGGGGCAGGAGGCTATGGCTACACCTTC.

This chain links TRBV27 with TRBJ2-7, with TRBD2 identical over 8 bases. Germline V gene sequence: CDR1 MNHEY, CDR2 SMNVEV (reference sequence). The length of the CDR3 is 13 residues. V shed 5 bases and J 5 bases; nucleotides not matched to a gene: 5. The CDR3 nucleotides are TGTGCCAGCAGTCCTAGGACTAGCAACGAGCAGTACTTC. Translating it yields CASSPRTSNEQYF.